Shown below are 28 T cell receptor beta chains from a single sample sequenced in a study of T cell responses to AZD1222 COVID-19 vaccine. The protocol was immunoSEQ multiplex PCR, while the TCRdb copy is restricted to in-frame clones and leaves out a portion. Counted here are around 200,000 clones, approximately 95% occurring once; the ten biggest clones make up about 3.9%. The sequences come from peripheral blood, collected on day 0 of AZD1222 vaccination. These receptors originate from an adult in good health.

The rearrangement joins TRBV6-5 to TRBJ2-1, with D maybe TRBD2 (6 bases). Trimming pared 6 bases from V and 6 bases from J, leaving 9 bases between. Germline values: CDR1 MNHEY, CDR2 SVGAGI. The length of the CDR3 is 12 residues. The CDR3 sequence is CASRTSSNEQFF. CDR3 bases: TGTGCCAGCAGGACTAGTTCCAATGAGCAGTTCTTC.

This clone was seen a few times. This rearrangement joins TRBV29-1 to TRBJ1-2; D is unclear. With 3 bases removed from V and 3 bases from J, the gap between germline ends came to 14 bases. There are 14 residues in the CDR3. Germline lookup yields CDR1 SQVTM and CDR2 ANQGSEA. Here the CDR3 DNA reads TGCAGCGTTGAGGGTGGGGTGGATCACTATGGCTACACCTTC. Encoded protein: CSVEGGVDHYGYTF. Variable domain in full (rest from reference TRBV29-1 and TRBJ1-2): SAVISQKPSRDICQRGTSLTIQCQVDSQVTMMFWYRQQPGQSLTLIATANQGSEATYESGFVIDKFPISRPNLTFSTLTVSNMSPEDSSIYLCSVEGGVDHYGYTFGSGTRLTVV.

This rearrangement joins TRBV5-4 to TRBJ2-7, with 8 bases matching TRBD2. Germline loops: CDR1 SGHNT, CDR2 YYREEE (reference sequence). V shed 2 bases, J shed 1 base, and the junction held 2 bases outside the gene matches. The CDR3 spans 14 residues. The CDR3 here is CASSFTSGSYEQYF. CDR3 in DNA: TGTGCCAGCAGCTTTACTAGCGGATCCTACGAGCAGTACTTC.

This chain joins TRBV6-2 or TRBV6-3 and TRBJ1-5, with unresolved D. V lost 5 bases, J lost 9 bases, and 17 bases lay in between. Germline CDR1 and CDR2: MNHEY and SVGEGT. This CDR3 is 14 amino acids long. CDR3 sequence (DNA): TGTGCCAGCAGTACCGAGAGTTCGGTGGGGCCCCAGCATTTT. As protein: CASSTESSVGPQHF.

This sequence joins TRBV7-7 and TRBJ2-1; D is possibly TRBD2 (6 bases). There are 15 residues in the CDR3. Trimming cost V 3 bases and J 1 base, with 10 bases left between them. Germline V lookup: CDR1 SSHAT, CDR2 FNYEAQ (reference sequence). CDR3 loop: CASSLEGSSYNEQFF. As DNA, the CDR3 is TGTGCCAGCAGCTTGGAGGGTAGTTCCTACAATGAGCAGTTCTTC.

On this clone itself: Sequence at one end of the junction differs from germline and may be a read error. V is TRBV15 and J is TRBJ1-2, with a tentative D call TRBD1 (6 bases). Germline CDR1 is LNHNV and CDR2 is YYDKDF (reference sequence). The CDR3 is 16 residues long. The CDR3 sequence: CATSGDPFTQGDGYTF. The CDR3 bases are TGTGCCACCAGCGGAGACCCCTTTACACAGGGAGATGGCTACACCTTC.

This clone has only one observation. The J gene is TRBJ1-1, the V gene TRBV28; maybe TRBD1 (5 bases). CDR1 is MDHEN and CDR2 is SYDVKM in the germline V gene. V gave up 7 bases and J gave up 2 bases, with 20 bases separating them. This CDR3 has 16 amino acids. The CDR3 DNA follows: TGTGCCAGCATGTCCATGGGGGGAGGGCTCAACACTGAAGCTTTCTTT. Its translation is CASMSMGGGLNTEAFF.

This clone was recorded once. The gene calls are TRBV2 and TRBJ1-2, with no clear D. Germline V CDR1 and CDR2: SNHLY, FYNNEI. The CDR3 sequence is 12 residues long. The ends were cut back, 7 bases at V and 6 bases at J, with 12 bases in the middle. DNA of the CDR3: TGTGCCAGCACTGTAAGACGGAATGGCTACACCTTC. Its protein is CASTVRRNGYTF.

This chain uses TRBV28 with TRBJ2-1, with 9 bases matching TRBD2. Trimming removed 2 bases from V and 4 bases from J; junction bases left unmatched: 0. This CDR3 comprises 14 residues. Germline V gives CDR1 MDHEN, CDR2 SYDVKM. DNA of the CDR3: TGTGCCAGCAGTTTAGCGGGAGGGTACAATGAGCAGTTCTTC. It yields the protein CASSLAGGYNEQFF.

This clone was seen once. The J gene is TRBJ1-5, the V gene TRBV19; 9 bases map to TRBD1. Germline V gene sequence: CDR1 LNHDA, CDR2 SQIVND (reference sequence). This CDR3 region has 18 residues. The V segment lost 3 bases and the J segment 0 bases; nucleotides outside the gene matches: 9. CDR3 DNA sequence: TGTGCCAGTAGTATTTTGACAGGGGGAGAGTATAGCAATCAGCCCCAGCATTTT. Encoded protein: CASSILTGGEYSNQPQHF.

This chain uses TRBV6-5 with TRBJ1-4, with TRBD1 matching over 10 bases. Germline assignment: CDR1 MNHEY and CDR2 SVGAGI. J was trimmed by 8 bases and V by 6 bases; bases with no gene match: 3. The CDR3 extends over 13 amino acids. CDR3 sequence: CASRGTGDEKLFF. The CDR3 DNA sequence: TGTGCCAGCAGAGGGACAGGGGACGAAAAACTGTTTTTT.

This chain joins TRBV19 and TRBJ2-1; 8 bases match TRBD2. The J segment lost 3 bases and the V segment lost 6 bases, leaving 4 bases of the junction unmatched. CDR1 and CDR2 from the germline V gene are LNHDA and SQIVND (reference sequence). The CDR3 has 14 amino acids. The DNA for the CDR3 is TGTGCCAGTAGCGGGGGGGCAAACTACAATGAGCAGTTCTTC. This codes for CASSGGANYNEQFF.

The V gene is TRBV6-5, the J gene TRBJ1-2; 7 nucleotides agree with TRBD1. The CDR3 is 15 amino acids. Germline lookup yields CDR1 MNHEY and CDR2 SVGAGI. Germline trimming cut 6 bases from V and 4 bases from J; bases unmatched to any gene: 11. This CDR3 is CASSATGLLGYGYTF. The CDR3 DNA reads TGTGCCAGCAGCGCGACAGGGCTCCTGGGCTATGGCTACACCTTC.

The rearrangement joins TRBV20-1 to TRBJ2-7; D gene uncertain. Trimming stripped 8 bases from V and 6 bases from J, with 11 bases between. The CDR3 has 10 residues. Germline CDR1 reads DFQATT; CDR2 reads SNEGSKA (reference sequence). CDR3 in amino acids: CSTQVLEQYF. The CDR3 bases are TGCAGTACCCAGGTACTCGAGCAGTACTTC.

This sequence joins TRBV2 and TRBJ1-1; 8 bases align to TRBD1. After removal of 9 bases from V and 3 bases from J, the junction contained 3 bases not matched to a gene. The CDR3 loop spans 12 amino acids. Germline V gives CDR1 SNHLY, CDR2 FYNNEI. The CDR3 loop reads CARDRAHTEAFF. CDR3 coding DNA: TGTGCCAGGGACAGGGCTCACACTGAAGCTTTCTTT.

This clone has only one observation. The genes are TRBV19 and TRBJ2-7; weak D call: TRBD1 (6 bases). Per germline, CDR1 LNHDA and CDR2 SQIVND (reference sequence). V was shortened by 8 bases and J by 1 base, with 15 bases between the two germline ends. The CDR3 contains 14 residues. The CDR3: CASSLRGPSYEQYF. DNA for the CDR3: TGTGCCAGTTCCCTCAGGGGCCCATCCTACGAGCAGTACTTC.

The rearrangement uses TRBV3-1 (or the pseudogene TRBV3-2) and TRBJ2-3, with a weak D call TRBD2 (6 bases). The CDR3 runs to 16 residues. Germline CDR1 LGHDT, CDR2 YNNKEL (reference sequence). The V gene lost 2 bases and the J gene lost 0 bases, with 12 bases spanning the gap. The CDR3 region has the DNA TGTGCCAGCAGCCAATCTCAGCGGGTTAGCACAGATACGCAGTATTTT. It encodes CASSQSQRVSTDTQYF.

The CDR3 nucleotides are TGTGCCAGTAGTTTCACAGGGGGCAGGACCTACGAGCAGTACTTC. This encodes CASSFTGGRTYEQYF. This rearrangement joins TRBV19 to TRBJ2-7; 9 nucleotides match TRBD1. CDR3 length: 15 amino acids. Germline assignment: CDR1 LNHDA and CDR2 SQIVND (reference sequence). The V gene end was trimmed by 5 bases and the J gene end by 2 bases; junction bases not matched to a gene: 7. Filled out from reference TRBV19 and TRBJ2-7, the complete variable domain reads DGGITQSPKYLFRKEGQNVTLSCEQNLNHDAMYWYRQDPGQGLRLIYYSQIVNDFQKGDIAEGYSVSREKKESFPLTVTSAQKNPTAFYLCASSFTGGRTYEQYFGPGTRLTVT.

The chain is built from TRBV19 and TRBJ2-7; 11 nucleotides match TRBD2. The ends lost 4 bases at V and 4 bases at J; junction bases unmatched: 6. The germline V gene has CDR1 LNHDA and CDR2 SQIVND (reference sequence). The CDR3 totals 15 residues. Here the CDR3 reads CASSKLAGDVYEQYF. CDR3 in DNA: TGTGCCAGTAGTAAACTAGCGGGAGATGTATACGAGCAGTACTTC.

This chain joins TRBV19 and TRBJ2-3; TRBD2 matches 15 bases. CDR3 length: 19 amino acids. Germline lookup yields CDR1 LNHDA and CDR2 SQIVND (reference sequence). The V segment lost 1 base and the J segment 0 bases; nucleotides outside the gene matches: 5. CDR3 sequence: CASSIVGLAGGLSTDTQYF. CDR3 nucleotide sequence: TGTGCCAGTAGTATAGTGGGACTAGCGGGGGGTCTGAGCACAGATACGCAGTATTTT.

V is TRBV2 and J is TRBJ1-2, with D unresolved. V dropped 8 bases and J dropped 8 bases, with 18 bases sitting between them. Germline assignment: CDR1 SNHLY and CDR2 FYNNEI. The CDR3 covers 13 residues. The CDR3 DNA follows: TGTGCCAGCTACCGGGAGTCCTTTACGGGCTACACCTTC. It encodes CASYRESFTGYTF.

The chain couples TRBV5-1 to TRBJ1-2; the D is unclear. The CDR3 extends over 14 amino acids. V shed 0 bases and J shed 3 bases, with 9 bases lying between them. CDR1 is SGHRS, CDR2 YFSETQ, per germline. CDR3 residues: CASSLGQNDYGYTF. In DNA form, the CDR3 reads TGCGCCAGCAGCTTGGGCCAGAACGACTATGGCTACACCTTC.

This chain links TRBV19 with TRBJ1-6; D gene ambiguous. V lost 2 bases and J 0 bases, leaving 8 bases between the germline ends. The CDR3 runs to 16 residues. CDR1 and CDR2 (germline): LNHDA, SQIVND (reference sequence). CDR3: CASSIPGFSYNSPLHF. In DNA form, the CDR3 reads TGTGCCAGTAGTATACCGGGATTCTCCTATAATTCACCCCTCCACTTT.

This chain connects TRBV27 to TRBJ1-5; D is perhaps TRBD1 (6 bases). Trimming left V 5 bases short and J 9 bases short, with 14 bases between. CDR1 and CDR2 (germline): MNHEY, SMNVEV (reference sequence). This CDR3 spans 13 amino acids. The CDR3 DNA reads as TGTGCCAGCAGTGCCACAGGGTTTCGGCCCCAGCATTTT. This encodes CASSATGFRPQHF.

The chain links TRBV19 to TRBJ2-3; no clear D gene. This CDR3 is 14 amino acids long. The germline gives CDR1 LNHDA, CDR2 SQIVND (reference sequence). V lost 1 base, J lost 2 bases, and 7 bases lay in between. The CDR3 DNA is TGTGCCAGTAGTATAGCGCGCGACACAGATACGCAGTATTTT. It specifies CASSIARDTDTQYF.

In its sample, this clone was seen once. The chain joins TRBV9 to TRBJ1-3, with a weak D call TRBD1 (6 bases). Trimming cost V 0 bases and J 4 bases, with 11 bases left between them. The V gene's germline CDR1 is SGDLS and CDR2 YYNGEE. This CDR3 spans 15 amino acids. CDR3 sequence: CASSVGGGSGNTIYF. CDR3 bases: TGTGCCAGCAGCGTAGGTGGGGGCTCGGGAAACACCATATATTTT.

V is TRBV29-1 and J is TRBJ2-2, with 9 bases fitting TRBD1. The V segment lost 7 bases and the J segment 8 bases; nucleotides outside the gene matches: 14. Germline V gene sequence: CDR1 SQVTM, CDR2 ANQGSEA. CDR3 length equals 15 residues. In nucleotides, the CDR3 is TGCAGCGGCACCCGGGACAGGGTCCCCGGGGGGGAGCTGTTTTTT. The encoded protein is CSGTRDRVPGGELFF.

In its sample, this clone was seen once. The chain carries TRBV6-5 and TRBJ1-1; D gene unclear. Per the germline V gene, CDR1 is MNHEY and CDR2 is SVGAGI. The CDR3 extends over 12 amino acids. With 8 bases removed from V and 1 base from J, the gap between germline ends came to 8 bases. CDR3 DNA sequence: TGTGCCAGCCGAACACAGAACACTGAAGCTTTCTTT. Its protein product is CASRTQNTEAFF.